The present TCR beta chain was sequenced within a study of blood T cell repertoires in COVID-19. J lost 8 bases, V lost 5 bases, and 11 bases had no gene match. The CDR3 totals 14 residues. Germline values: CDR1 SEHNR, CDR2 FQNEAQ (reference sequence). Only in-frame clones appear in the TCRdb table, and some are missing; sequencing was by immunoSEQ multiplex PCR. The table records tens of thousands of clones, roughly four fifths of them present only once. The material sequenced was peripheral blood. This rearrangement joins TRBV7-9 to TRBJ1-2; 7 nucleotides line up with TRBD1. The TCR originated in a man aged 45-60 years with active or convalescent COVID-19. The CDR3 spells CASSPQQGSEGYTF. The CDR3, as DNA: TGTGCCAGCAGCCCTCAACAGGGGTCGGAGGGCTACACCTTC.